This T cell receptor (beta chain) was documented in a study of T cell responses to AZD1222 COVID-19 vaccine. Study-level findings and limits: Recipients of AZD1222 seropositive at baseline numbered only 5 to 7.

Clones were sequenced by immunoSEQ multiplex PCR, and TCRdb holds only the in-frame ones, with some missing. The sample consists of tens of thousands of clones, around 87% of them appearing once. As to this clone: The antigen is undetermined.

CDR3 size: 14 residues. V dropped 7 bases and J dropped 4; count of bases not matched to a gene: 6. Germline-derived CDR1 and CDR2 are SGHDT and YYEEEE. Sample: peripheral blood, taken on day 0 of MenACWY control vaccination. The sequence came from an adult in good health. The chain is built from TRBV5-6 and TRBJ2-5, with 11 bases that match TRBD2. CDR3 region: CASGPGLAGETQYF. CDR3 nucleotide sequence: TGTGCCAGCGGACCCGGACTAGCGGGAGAGACCCAGTACTTC. The whole variable domain, filled in from reference TRBV5-6 and TRBJ2-5, reads DAGVTQSPTHLIKTRGQQVTLRCSPKSGHDTVSWYQQALGQGPQFIFQYYEEEERQRGNFPDRFSGHQFPNYSSELNVNALLLGDSALYLCASGPGLAGETQYFGPGTRLLVL.